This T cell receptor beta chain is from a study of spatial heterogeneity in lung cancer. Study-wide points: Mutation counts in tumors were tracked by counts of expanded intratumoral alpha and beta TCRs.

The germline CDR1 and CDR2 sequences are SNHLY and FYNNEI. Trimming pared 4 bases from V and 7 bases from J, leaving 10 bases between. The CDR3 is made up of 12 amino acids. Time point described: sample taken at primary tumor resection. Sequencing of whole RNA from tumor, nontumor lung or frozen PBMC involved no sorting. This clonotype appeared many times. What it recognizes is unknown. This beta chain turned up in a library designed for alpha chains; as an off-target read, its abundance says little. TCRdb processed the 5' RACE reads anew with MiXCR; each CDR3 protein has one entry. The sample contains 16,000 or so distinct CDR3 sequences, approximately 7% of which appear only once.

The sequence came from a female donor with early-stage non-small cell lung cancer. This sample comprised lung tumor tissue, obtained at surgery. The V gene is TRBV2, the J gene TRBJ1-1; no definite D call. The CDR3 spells CASSGLEFEAFF. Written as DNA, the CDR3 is TGTGCCAGCAGTGGTTTGGAGTTTGAAGCTTTCTTT.